This is a list of T cell receptor beta chains from one sample in a study of T cells after yellow fever vaccination. TCRdb re-analysed the 5' RACE reads in MiXCR, keeping a single row per CDR3 protein. Of some 240,000 distinct CDR3 sequences in the sample, 3.6% were seen once. The specimen comprised PBMCs, sampled 15 days after the yellow fever booster vaccination. These receptors all stem from a man between 18 and 35 years old who received the YFV17D yellow fever vaccine. The CDR3 runs from the conserved cysteine through the conserved F or W. Each record gives: V gene, J gene, D gene, clone size, CDR3 DNA, CDR3 protein. The D gene is left open where the match is weak. A row's size may be missing; if present it is once, few, many or a size class.

>TRBV20-1|TRBJ2-1|-|many
TGCAGTGCTAGAGTTCGGGGGAGCTCCTACAATGAGCAGTTCTTC
CSARVRGSSYNEQFF
>TRBV5-5|TRBJ1-2|-|many
TGTGCCAGCAGCCCCCGGGGTGCCCTGGACTATGGCTACACCTTC
CASSPRGALDYGYTF
>TRBV20-1|TRBJ2-6|TRBD1|many
TGCAGTGCTAGAGGACAGGGGGCAACTGGGGCCAACGTCCTGACTTTC
CSARGQGATGANVLTF
>TRBV4-1|TRBJ2-1|-|-
TGCGCCAGCAGGGAGGGAACCTACAATGAGCAGTTCTTC
CASREGTYNEQFF
>TRBV27|TRBJ2-5|-|-
TGTGCCAGCAGTTTAACTCGGACAGGAGGGGAGACCCAGTACTTC
CASSLTRTGGETQYF
>TRBV5-1|TRBJ2-3|-|many
TGCGCCAGCAGCTTGGGGGACGCCCCCATCACAGATACGCAGTATTTT
CASSLGDAPITDTQYF
>TRBV12-2|TRBJ1-2|-|-
TGTGCAAGTCGCTTAGGGATCGAGAGGGCAGTCTATGGCTACACCTTC
CASRLGIERAVYGYTF
>TRBV6-2/TRBV6-3|TRBJ2-2|TRBD1|many
TGTGCCAGCAGTAACCCCGGACAGGGACACGGGGAGCTGTTTTTT
CASSNPGQGHGELFF
>TRBV30|TRBJ1-5|TRBD1|many
TGTGCCTGGAGTGTATCACAGGGGGATCAGCCCCAGCATTTT
CAWSVSQGDQPQHF
>TRBV9|TRBJ1-4|-|many
TGTGCCAGCAGCCCTAATGTGGAACCTAATGAAAAACTGTTTTTT
CASSPNVEPNEKLFF
>TRBV12-3/TRBV12-4|TRBJ2-2|-|-
TGTGCCAGCGGGTATGGGAACACCGGGGAGCTGTTTTTT
CASGYGNTGELFF
>TRBV7-2|TRBJ1-2|-|many
TGTGCCAGCAGCTTAGATGGTGGAGGCGGGATTTATGGCTACACCTTC
CASSLDGGGGIYGYTF
>TRBV5-5|TRBJ2-3|-|-
TGTGCCAGCAGCGTTAGGGACGGAACTAGCACAGATACGCAGTATTTT
CASSVRDGTSTDTQYF
>TRBV5-1|TRBJ2-3|TRBD1|many
TGCGCCAGCAGCGTCCAGGGGGCATCAGATACGCAGTATTTT
CASSVQGASDTQYF
>TRBV2|TRBJ2-7|-|many
TGTGCCAGCATGAGGTTTTCGGTTGGCGAGCAGTACTTC
CASMRFSVGEQYF
>TRBV7-2|TRBJ1-1|-|many
TGTGCCGTCCAACGGGGTCTGAACACTGAAGCTTTCTTT
CAVQRGLNTEAFF
>TRBV12-3/TRBV12-4|TRBJ2-3|-|many
TGTGCCAGCAGCCTGTCAGGGGCAGATACGCAGTATTTT
CASSLSGADTQYF
>TRBV7-6|TRBJ2-5|TRBD1|many
TGTGCCAGCAGCTCAACCGGGACAGCTCAAGAGACCCAGTACTTC
CASSSTGTAQETQYF
>TRBV6-1|TRBJ2-5|-|many
TGTGCCAGCAGTGAGTGGACGTCCCAGGAGACCCAGTACTTC
CASSEWTSQETQYF
>TRBV7-2|TRBJ1-5|-|many
TGTGCCAGCAGCTTTTCCGGAAATAGCAATCAGCCCCAGCATTTT
CASSFSGNSNQPQHF